This T cell receptor (beta chain) is drawn from a study of blood T cell repertoires in COVID-19. Study-level information: Both acute and convalescent COVID-19 samples were obtained from the United States, Italy and Spain.

The repertoire was sequenced with immunoSEQ multiplex PCR; TCRdb's copy has only in-frame clones and lacks some. The repertoire consists of approximately 120,000 clones, with around 90% occurring once and the leading ten covering around 2%. The germline gives CDR1 SGHRS, CDR2 YFSETQ. The CDR3 runs 15 residues. V lost 4 bases and J lost 0; bases outside the gene matches: 3. The Seattle patients, enrolled during active infection, were followed longitudinally. Sequences were obtained from peripheral blood. The chain links TRBV5-1 to TRBJ2-3; 9 nucleotides align to TRBD1. The receptor comes from a man aged 45-65 years with COVID-19, enrolled during active disease. The CDR3 region is CASSKGTGSTDTQYF. CDR3 coding DNA: TGCGCCAGCAGCAAAGGGACAGGGAGCACAGATACGCAGTATTTT.